This T cell receptor beta chain emerged from a study of shared clonotypes between healthy human individuals. Study outcomes and limitations: Sequencing depth was expected to affect clonotype sharing among donors.

The germline V gene has CDR1 SGHRS and CDR2 YFSETQ. J was trimmed by 2 bases and V by 0 bases; bases with no gene match: 6. The CDR3 loop spans 16 amino acids. Comment on this clone: Its target is not known.

Profiling relied on immunoSEQ multiplex PCR, and the TCRdb table lists in-frame clones only, not all of them. The repertoire holds around 500,000 clones, 81% seen once, with about 13% in the top ten. Sequencing used PBMCs. The chain combines TRBV5-1 with TRBJ2-5; 8 bases match TRBD2. The TCR was taken from a woman in her thirties or forties in good health. Some clones in this sample may be carry-over from other donors' samples. Here the CDR3 DNA reads TGCGCCAGCAGCTTGGCCGTCCTAGCGGGTCAAGAGACCCAGTACTTC. Protein product: CASSLAVLAGQETQYF.